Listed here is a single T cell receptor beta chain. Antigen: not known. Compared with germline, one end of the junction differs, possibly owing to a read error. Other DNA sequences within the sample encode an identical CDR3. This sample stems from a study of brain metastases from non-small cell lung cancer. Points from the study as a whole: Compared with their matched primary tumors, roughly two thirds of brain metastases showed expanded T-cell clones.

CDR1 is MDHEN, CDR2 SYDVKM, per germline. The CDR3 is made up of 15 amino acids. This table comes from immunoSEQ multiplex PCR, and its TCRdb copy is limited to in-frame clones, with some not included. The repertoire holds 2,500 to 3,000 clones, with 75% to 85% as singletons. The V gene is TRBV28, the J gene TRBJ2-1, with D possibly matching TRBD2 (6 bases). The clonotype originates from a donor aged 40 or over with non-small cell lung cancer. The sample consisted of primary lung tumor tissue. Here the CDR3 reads CASSRPTSSYNEQFF. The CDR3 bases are TGTGCCAGCAGTCGACCCACTAGCTCCTATAATGAGCAGTTCTTC.